This T cell receptor (beta chain) was recovered during a study of T cell changes during pregnancy in multiple sclerosis. Profiled with immunoSEQ multiplex PCR; TCRdb holds only in-frame clones, not every one. The repertoire consists of around 79,000 clones, with 80% to 95% occurring once and the leading ten covering 0.45% to 0.55%. Source: CD4+ T cells from peripheral blood mononuclear cells, taken in the second trimester of pregnancy. The source of this sequence is a female donor with multiple sclerosis, enrolled in a pregnancy study.

CDR3 coding DNA: TGTGCCAGCAAAAGAGCGGGCAGGACTAACACCGGGGAGCTGTTTTTT. Its protein product is CASKRAGRTNTGELFF. The chain joins TRBV27 to TRBJ2-2, with TRBD2 as a possible D gene (6 bases). The germline V and J ends were trimmed by 7 bases and 2 bases, with 17 bases remaining between them. Germline-derived CDR1 and CDR2 are MNHEY and SMNVEV (reference sequence). This CDR3 contains 16 residues.